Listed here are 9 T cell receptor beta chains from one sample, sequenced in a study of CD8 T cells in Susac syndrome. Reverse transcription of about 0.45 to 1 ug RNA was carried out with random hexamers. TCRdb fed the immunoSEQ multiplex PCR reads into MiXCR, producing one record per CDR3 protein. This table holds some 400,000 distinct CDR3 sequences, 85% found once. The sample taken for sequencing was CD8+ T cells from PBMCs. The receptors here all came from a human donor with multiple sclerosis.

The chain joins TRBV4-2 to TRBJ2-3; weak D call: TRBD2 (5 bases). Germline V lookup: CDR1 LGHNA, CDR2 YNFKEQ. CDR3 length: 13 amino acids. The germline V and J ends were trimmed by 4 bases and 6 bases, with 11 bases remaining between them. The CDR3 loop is CASSPVTGDTQYF. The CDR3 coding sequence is TGTGCCAGCAGCCCCGTTACGGGGGATACGCAGTATTTT.

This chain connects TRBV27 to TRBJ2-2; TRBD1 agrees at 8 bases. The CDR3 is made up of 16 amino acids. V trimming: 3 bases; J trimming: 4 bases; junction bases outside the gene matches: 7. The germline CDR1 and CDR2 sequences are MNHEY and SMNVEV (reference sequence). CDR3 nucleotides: TGTGCCAGCAGTTTTGGGACAGGCATCGGCACCGGGGAGCTGTTTTTT. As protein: CASSFGTGIGTGELFF.

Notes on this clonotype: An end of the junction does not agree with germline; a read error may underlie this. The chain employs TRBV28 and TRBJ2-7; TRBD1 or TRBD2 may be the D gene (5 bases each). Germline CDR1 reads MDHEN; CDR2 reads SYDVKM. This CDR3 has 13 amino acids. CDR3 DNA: TGTGCCAACAGTCTTCCTCTGGGGGACGAGCAGTACTTC. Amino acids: CANSLPLGDEQYF.

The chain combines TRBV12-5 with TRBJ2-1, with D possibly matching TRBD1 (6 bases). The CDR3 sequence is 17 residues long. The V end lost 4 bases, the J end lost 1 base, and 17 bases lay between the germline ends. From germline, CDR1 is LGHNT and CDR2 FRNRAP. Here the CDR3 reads CASGSSSGDRSYNEQFF. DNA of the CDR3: TGTGCTAGTGGTTCGTCGTCAGGGGATCGGTCCTACAATGAGCAGTTCTTC.

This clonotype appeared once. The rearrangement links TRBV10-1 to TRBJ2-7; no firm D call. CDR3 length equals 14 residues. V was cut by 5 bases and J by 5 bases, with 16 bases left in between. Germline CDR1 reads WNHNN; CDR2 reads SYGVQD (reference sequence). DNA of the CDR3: TGCGCCAGCAGTCCCTCGGCCCTCCCGGACGAGCAGTACTTC. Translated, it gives CASSPSALPDEQYF.

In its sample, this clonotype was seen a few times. The CDR3 sequence: CASSYVEGGYEQYF. The CDR3 nucleotides read TGTGCCAGCAGTTACGTAGAGGGGGGCTACGAGCAGTACTTC. The chain combines TRBV6-6 with TRBJ2-7; tentatively, D is TRBD1 or TRBD2 (6 bases each). Trimming cost V 2 bases and J 3 bases, with 11 bases left between them. The CDR3 is made up of 14 amino acids. Germline V gives CDR1 MNHNY, CDR2 SVGAGI (reference sequence).

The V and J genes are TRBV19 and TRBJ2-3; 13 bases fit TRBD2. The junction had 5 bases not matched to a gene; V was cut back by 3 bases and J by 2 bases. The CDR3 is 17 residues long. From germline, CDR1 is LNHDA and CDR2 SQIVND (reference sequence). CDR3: CASSIPTSGRATDTQYF. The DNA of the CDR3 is TGTGCCAGTAGTATCCCTACTAGCGGGAGGGCCACAGATACGCAGTATTTT.

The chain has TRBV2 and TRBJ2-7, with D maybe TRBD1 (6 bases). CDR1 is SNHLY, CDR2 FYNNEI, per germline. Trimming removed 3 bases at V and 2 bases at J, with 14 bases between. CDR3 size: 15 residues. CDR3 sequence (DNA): TGTGCCAGCAGTGACATAGGGGACACAGCCTACGAGCAGTACTTC. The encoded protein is CASSDIGDTAYEQYF.

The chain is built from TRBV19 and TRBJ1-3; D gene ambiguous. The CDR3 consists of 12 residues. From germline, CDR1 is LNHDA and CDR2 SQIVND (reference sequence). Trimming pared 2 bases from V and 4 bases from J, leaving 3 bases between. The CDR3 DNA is TGTGCCAGTAGTATACGGGGAAACACCATATATTTT. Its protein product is CASSIRGNTIYF.